These T cell receptor beta chains were read from a single sample in a study of memory CD4+ T cells and cytomegalovirus serostatus. TCRdb keeps only in-frame clones here, not all; method: immunoSEQ multiplex PCR. The table has over 45,000 clones, about four fifths seen once; the top ten hold approximately 0.39%. The sample consisted of memory CD4+ T cells from blood. Receptors were obtained from an adult in good health and CMV-seronegative. Both conserved end residues are trimmed from each CDR3. Each record gives: V gene, CDR3 length, J gene, D gene, CDR3 protein. D genes are given only for firm matches.

TRBV29-1	11	TRBJ1-2	TRBD1	SVLGQAYYGYT
TRBV7-8	14	TRBJ2-5	NA	ASSRGTAGTQETQY
TRBV19	13	TRBJ2-1	TRBD2	ASSIVLTGGPLQF
TRBV5-6	12	TRBJ1-6	NA	ASSSGTDYSPLH
TRBV28	15	TRBJ2-2	NA	ASGGGGLAFNTGELF
TRBV4-2	13	TRBJ1-2	TRBD1	ASSQGDTQGEGYT
TRBV19	14	TRBJ2-7	TRBD1	ASSIIPRDSVYEQY
TRBV18	11	TRBJ1-1	NA	ASLRGPNTEAF
TRBV4-2	12	TRBJ2-7	TRBD1	ASSQDMDRPLRY
TRBV6-1	13	TRBJ2-2	NA	ASSETRAHTGELF
TRBV28	10	TRBJ2-5	NA	ASSSGPETQY
TRBV5-1	15	TRBJ2-4	TRBD2	ASSLYSGGAEGNIQY
TRBV19	13	TRBJ1-2	NA	ASSIVGPGTGGYT
TRBV6-4	13	TRBJ1-5	NA	ASSASAGGNQPQH
TRBV6-6	13	TRBJ2-3	NA	ASSYSTGVGDTQY
TRBV18	11	TRBJ1-5	NA	ASSRVRDQPQH
TRBV2	11	TRBJ2-7	NA	ATSGDFSYEQY
TRBV11-2	11	TRBJ1-2	NA	ASSSSGAYGYT
TRBV6-5	13	TRBJ2-1	TRBD2	ASSLSGGGHNEQF
TRBV19	12	TRBJ1-2	TRBD1	ASSIQGAYYGYT
TRBV19	14	TRBJ1-5	TRBD1	ASSSRDRAFNQPQH
TRBV28	12	TRBJ2-7	NA	ASSFPSHNYEQY
TRBV28	13	TRBJ1-4	NA	ASSPGGGTNEKLF
TRBV29-1	11	TRBJ1-1	NA	SVQPGMNTEAF
TRBV6-1	13	TRBJ2-1	TRBD1	ASSPGTVPYNEQF
TRBV7-2	14	TRBJ1-2	TRBD1	ASSLTPTGGTYGYT
TRBV7-2	11	TRBJ2-7	TRBD1	ASSTTGEYEQY